One T cell receptor beta chain is described in this entry. The data originate from a study of blood T cell repertoires in COVID-19. The wider study: Whether acute or convalescent, the COVID-19 samples came from the United States, Italy and Spain. PBMCs, B-cell-depleted T cells, or T cells were the source of the cDNA or gDNA that made up the material.

Enrolled through a virtual design, the participants were between roughly 18 and 95 years of age and came from about two dozen US areas. Assignments of participants to cohorts depended upon their own reported clinical history. Produced via immunoSEQ multiplex PCR; TCRdb's table is partial and in-frame only. Of about 270,000 clones listed, 88% are singletons. V was shortened by 1 base and J by 1 base, with 5 bases between the two germline ends. CDR3 size: 13 residues. Germline CDR1 and CDR2: SGHKS and YYEKEE (reference sequence). The sequence was collected from a woman in her forties or fifties who had recovered from COVID-19. The sequencing sample was made of PBMCs or T cells enriched from blood (not recorded which). The chain couples TRBV5-5 to TRBJ1-2; D call uncertain. This chain's CDR3 is CASSLTDNYGYTF. In nucleotides, the CDR3 is TGTGCCAGCAGCTTGACAGATAACTATGGCTACACCTTC.